The clone carrying this T cell receptor (beta chain) appeared many times. Its target is not known. The sample belongs to a study of post-analysis software for immune sequencing data. Study-level background: In terms of disease course, relapsing-remitting, secondary progressive and progressive-relapsing multiple sclerosis were included. Study outcomes and limitations: Controls significantly exceeded multiple sclerosis patients in normalized Chao1 diversity.

cDNA libraries of TCR beta carried unique molecular identifiers. Out of roughly 0.85 to 10 million T cells, some 480,000 cDNA molecules were generated. TCRdb reprocessed the PCR reads via MiXCR and lists one record per CDR3 protein. The data hold 170,000 or so distinct CDR3 sequences, with approximately 28% observed a single time. Source material: blood. This TCR derives from a girl under 18 with multiple sclerosis.

The CDR3 is CASSPPATGHEKLFF. In DNA form, the CDR3 reads TGTGCCAGCAGCCCCCCAGCGACAGGGCACGAAAAACTGTTTTTT. This chain connects TRBV7-9 to TRBJ1-4; TRBD1 agrees at 7 bases. Germline V gene sequence: CDR1 SEHNR, CDR2 FQNEAQ (reference sequence). V shed 5 bases, J shed 8 bases, and the junction held 11 bases outside the gene matches. This CDR3 spans 15 amino acids.